This TCR beta chain came from a study of blood T cells in healthy people across ages. This clonotype was found many times. The CDR3 is 14 amino acids. J gave up 4 bases and V 4 bases, and 3 bases lay outside the gene matches. Germline CDR1 reads SEHNR; CDR2 reads FQNEAQ (reference sequence). A second PCR, run for about 7 to 12 cycles, used a sample-barcoded 5' primer plus a J-beta primer mix. MiXCR, run by TCRdb on the 5' RACE reads, gives a single entry per CDR3 protein. The sample has over a million distinct CDR3 sequences; 42% are singletons. This TCR came from a woman aged 18 to 35 in good health. The chain carries TRBV7-9 and TRBJ1-2; 10 bases agree with TRBD1. Sequences were obtained from blood. The DNA for the CDR3 is TGTGCCAGCAGCTCTGGACAGGGGGTCTATGGCTACACCTTC. This translates into CASSSGQGVYGYTF.